This TCR beta chain was captured in a study of technical replicates of blood from several donors. Assay: immunoSEQ multiplex PCR; the TCRdb copy retains only in-frame clones and omits some. The sample carries roughly 79,000 clones, over 95% recorded once. Germline V gives CDR1 KGHSH, CDR2 LQKENI. J gave up 5 bases and V 6 bases, and 8 bases lay outside the gene matches. This CDR3 spans 16 amino acids. Sequencing input: T cells isolated from PBMCs. This chain links TRBV18 with TRBJ2-2, with TRBD2 matching 11 bases. This TCR was recovered from a human donor in good health. The CDR3 sequence is CASSQLAGEITGELFF. The CDR3 region has the DNA TGTGCCAGCTCCCAACTAGCGGGAGAAATAACCGGGGAGCTGTTTTTT. The full variable domain, its missing parts supplied by reference TRBV18 and TRBJ2-2, is NAGVMQNPRHLVRRRGQEARLRCSPMKGHSHVYWYRQLPEEGLKFMVYLQKENIIDESGMPKERFSAEFPKEGPSILRIQQVVRGDSAAYFCASSQLAGEITGELFFGEGSRLTVL.